Listed here are 23 T cell receptor beta chains from one sample, sequenced in a study of response to subunit inactivated influenza vaccine. TCRdb re-called the RT-PCR reads with MiXCR, one entry per CDR3 protein. The table lists 500,000 to 550,000 distinct CDR3 sequences, under 8.5% of them singletons, with less than 15% in the top ten. Material: PBMCs from blood, obtained 23 months after vaccination. All receptors come from a man aged 45 to 70 who received an inactivated influenza vaccine.

In this sample, this clonotype turned up many times. This chain uses TRBV7-2 with TRBJ2-7, with D perhaps matching TRBD2 (5 bases). V was cut by 1 base and J by 2 bases, with 9 bases left in between. Germline CDR1 is SGHTA and CDR2 is FQGNSA. This CDR3 comprises 14 residues. CDR3 nucleotides: TGTGCCAGCAGCTTAGATGGAGGCCCCTACGAGCAGTACTTC. Residues: CASSLDGGPYEQYF. The whole variable domain, remainder taken from reference TRBV7-2 and TRBJ2-7, is GAGVSQSPSNKVTEKGKDVELRCDPISGHTALYWYRQSLGQGLEFLIYFQGNSAPDKSGLPSDRFSAERTGGSVSTLTIQRTQQEDSAVYLCASSLDGGPYEQYFGPGTRLTVT.

V gene TRBV11-1 combines with J gene TRBJ2-1, with 16 bases matching TRBD2. Germline trimming cut 3 bases from V and 8 bases from J; bases unmatched to any gene: 13. Looked up from germline, CDR1 is SGHAT and CDR2 is FQDESV (reference sequence). The CDR3 sequence is 19 residues long. As DNA, the CDR3 is TGTGCCAGCAGCTTGAATACCGGGACTAGCGGGGGGGCCACGGATGAGCAGTTCTTC. The encoded protein is CASSLNTGTSGGATDEQFF.

The table lists this clonotype with a few counts. The chain couples TRBV20-1 to TRBJ2-4; tentatively, D is TRBD1 (6 bases). The CDR3 sequence is 14 residues long. Germline V gene lookup returns CDR1 DFQATT and CDR2 SNEGSKA (reference sequence). Trimming took off 4 bases at V and 3 bases at J, with 13 bases between the two ends. The CDR3 bases are TGCAGTGCTAACGGCAGGGACAACAAAAACATTCAGTACTTC. Its protein is CSANGRDNKNIQYF.

This clonotype was counted at least ten times. V usage is TRBV6-5 and J usage is TRBJ2-7, with D maybe TRBD2 (7 bases). This CDR3 contains 15 residues. In germline, CDR1 is MNHEY, CDR2 SVGAGI. Trimming left V 0 bases short and J 3 bases short, with 12 bases between. This chain's CDR3 is CASSYSGGPLYEQYF. The CDR3 nucleotides read TGTGCCAGCAGTTACTCGGGGGGGCCCCTCTACGAGCAGTACTTC.

This clonotype has just a few counts. The genes are TRBV24-1 and TRBJ2-2, with D maybe TRBD2 (5 bases). Germline values: CDR1 KGHDR, CDR2 SFDVKD. The CDR3 has 14 residues. V was clipped by 5 bases and J by 5 bases, with 11 bases between them. The CDR3 region has the DNA TGTGCCACCAGTGTCGGGGTGGTTACCGGGGAGCTGTTTTTT. Its translation: CATSVGVVTGELFF.

In this sample, this clonotype turned up a few times. V gene TRBV7-9 combines with J gene TRBJ1-3, with no clear D. V shed 5 bases and J shed 0 bases, with 8 bases lying between them. Per the germline V gene, CDR1 is SEHNR and CDR2 is FQNEAQ (reference sequence). This CDR3 spans 14 amino acids. The CDR3 region is CASSPWSSGNTIYF. As DNA, the CDR3 is TGTGCCAGCAGCCCCTGGAGCTCTGGAAACACCATATATTTT.

The J gene is TRBJ1-1, the V gene TRBV10-2; 8 positions agree with TRBD1. The CDR3 totals 17 residues. CDR1 is WSHSY and CDR2 is SAAADI in the germline V gene. V lost 6 bases to trimming and J lost 0 bases; unmatched junction nucleotides: 12. This CDR3 is CASSFSRGLGLNTEAFF. The DNA of the CDR3 is TGCGCCAGCAGCTTTTCCAGGGGGCTGGGTTTGAACACTGAAGCTTTCTTT.

J is TRBJ1-1 and V is TRBV29-1, with D unclear. Trimming stripped 4 bases from V and 1 base from J, with 16 bases between. The CDR3 is 15 amino acids. From germline, CDR1 is SQVTM and CDR2 ANQGSEA. This chain's CDR3 is CSVGPGVWTNTEAFF. Here the CDR3 DNA reads TGCAGCGTTGGGCCCGGGGTATGGACGAACACTGAAGCTTTCTTT. The full variable domain, completed using reference TRBV29-1 and TRBJ1-1, is SAVISQKPSRDICQRGTSLTIQCQVDSQVTMMFWYRQQPGQSLTLIATANQGSEATYESGFVIDKFPISRPNLTFSTLTVSNMSPEDSSIYLCSVGPGVWTNTEAFFGQGTRLTVV.

This clonotype turned up a few times. The V and J genes are TRBV15 and TRBJ2-7, with 7 nucleotides matching TRBD1. The length of the CDR3 is 14 residues. Germline CDR1 is LNHNV and CDR2 is YYDKDF (reference sequence). V was clipped by 9 bases and J by 4 bases; unmatched bases: 12. CDR3 coding DNA: TGTGCCACAGGGGAAGAGACAGGGTCGTACGAGCAGTACTTC. It encodes CATGEETGSYEQYF. The complete variable domain, with remaining parts taken from reference TRBV15 and TRBJ2-7, reads DAMVIQNPRYQVTQFGKPVTLSCSQTLNHNVMYWYQQKSSQAPKLLFHYYDKDFNNEADTPDNFQSRRPNTSFCFLDIRSPGLGDTAMYLCATGEETGSYEQYFGPGTRLTVT.

This clonotype was seen ten or more times. This chain connects TRBV27 to TRBJ2-1, with D hard to call. This CDR3 has 11 amino acids. V lost 2 bases to trimming and J lost 7 bases, with 3 bases between them. Germline V gene sequence: CDR1 MNHEY, CDR2 SMNVEV (reference sequence). CDR3 sequence reads: CASSLSNEQFF. The CDR3 nucleotides read TGTGCCAGCAGTTTAAGTAATGAGCAGTTCTTC.

This clonotype was seen ten or more times. The rearrangement joins TRBV4-2 to TRBJ2-5; perhaps D is TRBD1 or TRBD2 (7 bases each). V dropped 0 bases and J dropped 5 bases, with 13 bases sitting between them. This CDR3 has 15 amino acids. Germline V gene sequence: CDR1 LGHNA, CDR2 YNFKEQ. The CDR3 DNA is TGTGCCAGCAGCCAAGATGGGCAGGGGGGGGAGACCCAGTACTTC. Encoded protein: CASSQDGQGGETQYF.

Many counts were recorded for this clonotype. V is TRBV20-1 and J is TRBJ2-3; 7 nucleotides line up with TRBD2. The germline V gene encodes CDR1 DFQATT and CDR2 SNEGSKA (reference sequence). This CDR3 comprises 14 residues. J was trimmed by 0 bases and V by 3 bases; bases with no gene match: 3. As DNA, the CDR3 is TGCAGTGCTAGTCGCGGGAGAAGCACAGATACGCAGTATTTT. It specifies CSASRGRSTDTQYF.

CDR3 amino acids: CSAQNDRHEQFF. The CDR3 nucleotides read TGCAGTGCGCAGAACGATCGACATGAGCAGTTCTTC. The rearrangement joins TRBV20-1 to TRBJ2-1; D is undetermined. Germline V gene lookup returns CDR1 DFQATT and CDR2 SNEGSKA (reference sequence). This CDR3 spans 12 amino acids. The V and J ends lost 6 bases and 8 bases respectively, with 14 bases between them.

This clonotype appeared many times. The rearrangement uses TRBV7-2 and TRBJ2-7, with TRBD2 matching 8 bases. CDR1 is SGHTA, CDR2 FQGNSA, per germline. The CDR3 contains 14 residues. The trim removed 1 base at V and 3 bases at J, leaving 2 bases unmatched. This CDR3 reads CASSLVAGNYEQYF. CDR3 bases: TGTGCCAGCAGCTTAGTAGCGGGAAACTACGAGCAGTACTTC.

This clonotype was counted only a few times. The V call is TRBV30, the J call TRBJ1-6, with 8 nucleotides matching TRBD1. V shed 4 bases, J shed 14 bases, and the junction held 16 bases outside the gene matches. The CDR3 sequence is 15 residues long. Germline CDR1 GTSNPN, CDR2 SVGIG (reference sequence). The CDR3 loop is CAWTRRRQGLESLHF. The CDR3 nucleotides are TGTGCCTGGACCAGAAGACGACAGGGGTTGGAGTCCCTCCACTTT.

At least ten counts were recorded for this clonotype. The genes are TRBV6-2 or TRBV6-3 and TRBJ2-5; D gene unclear. The CDR3 has 13 residues. Per germline, CDR1 MNHEY and CDR2 SVGEGT. V lost 1 base and J 0 bases, leaving 3 bases between the germline ends. Here the CDR3 reads CASSYFNQETQYF. CDR3 sequence (DNA): TGTGCCAGCAGTTACTTCAACCAAGAGACCCAGTACTTC.

This chain links TRBV12-3 or TRBV12-4 with TRBJ1-1; TRBD1 matches at 8 bases. This CDR3 is 13 amino acids long. Trimming removed 7 bases from V and 5 bases from J; junction bases left unmatched: 6. This chain's CDR3 is CASTRTGQTEAFF. CDR3 nucleotides: TGTGCCAGCACCCGGACAGGGCAGACTGAAGCTTTCTTT.

This sequence joins TRBV10-3 and TRBJ2-7; possible D gene TRBD1, 6 bases. The CDR3 totals 13 residues. In germline, CDR1 is ENHRY, CDR2 SYGVKD. Trimming removed 2 bases at V and 5 bases at J, with 10 bases between. This CDR3 is CAISETTGHEQYF. The CDR3 nucleotides read TGTGCCATCAGTGAGACGACAGGCCACGAGCAGTACTTC.

This clonotype was recorded at least ten times. The V call is TRBV11-1, the J call TRBJ2-3; TRBD2 aligns across 7 bases. Trimming took 5 bases from V and 0 from J; bases not matched to a gene: 11. The CDR3 has 17 residues. The germline CDR1 and CDR2 sequences are SGHAT and FQDESV (reference sequence). The CDR3 sequence is CASSEPPAGTSTDTQYF. In nucleotides, the CDR3 is TGTGCCAGCAGCGAACCCCCAGCGGGGACCAGCACAGATACGCAGTATTTT.

J is TRBJ1-1 and V is TRBV15; D is unresolved. The CDR3 is 13 amino acids. Between the trimmed V and J ends, which lost 3 bases and 6 bases, there was a span of 11 bases. Germline-derived CDR1 and CDR2 are LNHNV and YYDKDF (reference sequence). CDR3 loop: CATSRTRRPEAFF. In DNA, the CDR3 is TGTGCCACCAGCAGGACGAGGCGACCTGAAGCTTTCTTT.

The V call is TRBV28, the J call TRBJ2-7, with D possibly matching TRBD2 (9 bases). Germline V gene lookup returns CDR1 MDHEN and CDR2 SYDVKM. CDR3 length equals 15 residues. V was pared by 9 bases and J by 3 bases, with 21 bases between. CDR3 residues: CASSGGRTGLYEQYF. The CDR3 nucleotides read TGTGCCAGTAGCGGGGGTCGGACAGGGCTCTACGAGCAGTACTTC.

This chain joins TRBV9 and TRBJ2-2; D is ambiguous. Trimming removed 0 bases at V and 2 bases at J, with 11 bases between. CDR3 length equals 16 residues. Germline V gives CDR1 SGDLS, CDR2 YYNGEE. CDR3 nucleotide sequence: TGTGCCAGCAGCGTAGGTGGTGGCACCAACACCGGGGAGCTGTTTTTT. It is translated as CASSVGGGTNTGELFF.

This clonotype was observed many times. The V call is TRBV11-2, the J call TRBJ1-5; D gene ambiguous. The germline V gene encodes CDR1 SGHAT and CDR2 FQNNGV. The V end lost 2 bases, the J end lost 7 bases, and 9 bases lay between the germline ends. The CDR3 contains 13 residues. This CDR3 is CASSLSAGQPQHF. CDR3 coding DNA: TGTGCCAGCAGCTTATCGGCGGGCCAGCCCCAGCATTTT.